Listed here are 17 T cell receptor beta chains from one sample, sequenced in a study of spatial heterogeneity in lung cancer. Noted time point: sample taken at primary tumor resection. Tumor, nontumor lung or frozen PBMC supplied whole RNA, sequenced without sorting. A single record per CDR3 protein comes from TCRdb applying MiXCR to the 5' RACE reads. The sample lists 50,000 to 65,000 distinct CDR3 sequences; approximately 8% were seen once. This material consisted of PBMCs, taken at surgery. The receptors were gathered from a female donor with early-stage non-small cell lung cancer.

The genes are TRBV6-6 and TRBJ1-5; the D is unclear. Germline values: CDR1 MNHNY, CDR2 SVGAGI (reference sequence). This CDR3 region has 15 residues. The V end was cut by 6 bases, the J end by 5 bases, with 17 bases between. CDR3 in amino acids: CASSLETGRDQPQHF. In nucleotides, the CDR3 is TGTGCCAGCAGCCTCGAAACGGGGAGGGATCAGCCCCAGCATTTT.

The chain uses TRBV6-1 and TRBJ2-7; no clear D. Germline lookup yields CDR1 MNHNS and CDR2 SASEGT. The ends were cut back, 6 bases at V and 1 base at J, with 10 bases in the middle. The CDR3 contains 13 residues. Written as DNA, the CDR3 is TGTGCCAGCAGCCTAGACTTTTCCTACGAGCAGTACTTC. Translation: CASSLDFSYEQYF.

In its sample, this clonotype was seen a few times. This chain connects TRBV20-1 to TRBJ2-7; no firm D call. Trimming cost V 7 bases and J 3 bases, with 19 bases left between them. There are 14 residues in the CDR3. Germline V CDR1 and CDR2: DFQATT, SNEGSKA (reference sequence). The DNA for the CDR3 is TGCAGTGGAGCTTTAGGCGGAAGCCTCTACGAGCAGTACTTC. This sequence encodes CSGALGGSLYEQYF.

The chain joins TRBV20-1 to TRBJ1-6; TRBD1 is a possible D gene (6 bases). This CDR3 region has 15 residues. CDR1 and CDR2 (germline): DFQATT, SNEGSKA (reference sequence). V gave up 3 bases and J gave up 7 bases, with 16 bases separating them. CDR3 sequence reads: CSASGQTRRNSPLHF. The CDR3 nucleotides read TGCAGTGCTAGTGGACAGACCCGGAGGAATTCACCCCTCCACTTT.

V is TRBV27 and J is TRBJ1-5; tentatively, D is TRBD1 (5 bases). The germline V and J ends were trimmed by 6 bases and 5 bases, with 14 bases remaining between them. Looked up from germline, CDR1 is MNHEY and CDR2 is SMNVEV (reference sequence). There are 14 residues in the CDR3. CDR3 protein: CASRRSTAHQPQHF. Here the CDR3 DNA reads TGTGCCAGCAGGCGCTCGACAGCCCATCAGCCCCAGCATTTT.

This clonotype was seen at least ten times. V gene TRBV9 combines with J gene TRBJ2-1; D unclear. Per the germline V gene, CDR1 is SGDLS and CDR2 is YYNGEE. The V end lost 4 bases, the J end lost 0 bases, and 14 bases lay between the germline ends. The CDR3 covers 16 residues. CDR3: CASSFSQESSYNEQFF. The CDR3 nucleotides read TGTGCCAGCAGCTTCTCCCAGGAGAGCTCCTACAATGAGCAGTTCTTC.

Only a few counts were recorded for this clonotype. V is TRBV6-1 and J is TRBJ1-5; D unclear. CDR3 length: 13 residues. V dropped 1 base and J dropped 5 bases, with 6 bases sitting between them. From germline, CDR1 is MNHNS and CDR2 SASEGT. The CDR3: CASSEEGYQPQHF. CDR3 DNA sequence: TGTGCCAGCAGTGAAGAGGGTTATCAGCCCCAGCATTTT.

This clonotype came up many times. The gene calls are TRBV28 and TRBJ1-5, with 8 bases aligning to TRBD1. V gave up 6 bases and J gave up 6 bases; unmatched junction bases: 10. This CDR3 has 15 amino acids. Germline CDR1 MDHEN, CDR2 SYDVKM. The CDR3 loop is CASSSGQGYRQPQHF. CDR3 DNA: TGTGCCAGCAGCTCAGGACAGGGATACCGTCAGCCCCAGCATTTT.

The rearrangement links TRBV12-3 or TRBV12-4 to TRBJ2-7; D is unresolved. The CDR3 totals 12 residues. The V end was cut by 8 bases, the J end by 9 bases, with 17 bases between. DNA for the CDR3: TGTGCCAGCCGCGACTCCAATAGGCGGCAGTACTTC. Translating it yields CASRDSNRRQYF.

This clonotype came up a few times. This chain connects TRBV5-1 to TRBJ2-1, with 12 nucleotides matching TRBD2. The ends lost 4 bases at V and 6 bases at J; junction bases unmatched: 8. This CDR3 is built from 16 residues. The germline V gene encodes CDR1 SGHRS and CDR2 YFSETQ. CDR3 amino acids: CASSPSTSGGSNEQFF. The CDR3 region has the DNA TGCGCCAGCAGCCCCTCGACTAGCGGGGGTTCCAATGAGCAGTTCTTC.

A note on this clonotype: A read error may be the cause here, since a much bigger clone is one base away. This chain connects TRBV2 to TRBJ1-1; 10 bases fit TRBD1. Germline values: CDR1 SNHLY, CDR2 FYNNEI. The CDR3 covers 15 residues. V lost 10 bases to trimming and J lost 1 base; unmatched junction nucleotides: 9. CDR3 in amino acids: CANNDRDRGNTEAFF. The DNA for the CDR3 is TGTGCCAACAATGACCGGGACAGGGGGAACACTGAAGCTTTCTTT. The full variable domain, completed using reference TRBV2 and TRBJ1-1, is EPEVTQTPSHQVTQMGQEVILRCVPISNHLYFYWYRQILGQKVEFLVSFYNNEISEKSEIFDDQFSVERPDGSNFTLKIRSTKLEDSAMYFCANNDRDRGNTEAFFGQGTRLTVV.

The sample holds many counts of this clonotype. The chain recombines TRBV11-2 with TRBJ1-2, with D uncertain. CDR3 length: 13 residues. V was cut by 3 bases and J by 2 bases, with 7 bases left in between. CDR1 and CDR2 from the germline V gene are SGHAT and FQNNGV. CDR3 in DNA: TGTGCCAGCAGCTTGGACGGGAACTATGGCTACACCTTC. This sequence encodes CASSLDGNYGYTF.

The V gene is TRBV27, the J gene TRBJ2-2; D remains unclear. Germline lookup yields CDR1 MNHEY and CDR2 SMNVEV (reference sequence). The CDR3 totals 14 residues. V was cut by 3 bases and J by 2 bases, with 7 bases left in between. For the CDR3, the DNA is TGTGCCAGCAGTTTTATGGGTAACACCGGGGAGCTGTTTTTT. Amino acid sequence: CASSFMGNTGELFF.

The chain has TRBV5-4 and TRBJ2-2; maybe TRBD1 (6 bases). The CDR3 is made up of 13 amino acids. Trimming removed 7 bases at V and 7 bases at J, with 14 bases between. Germline V gene data show CDR1 as SGHNT and CDR2 as YYREEE (reference sequence). Written as DNA, the CDR3 is TGTGCCAGCGGGGGCAGGGATGGCGGGGAGCTGTTTTTT. The encoded protein is CASGGRDGGELFF.

This clonotype was detected ten times or more. The chain couples TRBV5-1 to TRBJ2-7; no clear D. CDR3 length equals 14 residues. Germline V CDR1 and CDR2: SGHRS, YFSETQ. The V end lost 2 bases, the J end lost 5 bases, and 14 bases lay between the germline ends. The CDR3, as DNA: TGCGCCAGCAGCTTAAACGGCCGGAGCGACGAGCAGTACGTC. This sequence encodes CASSLNGRSDEQYV.

The V call is TRBV20-1, the J call TRBJ2-3; possibly TRBD2 for D (6 bases). The CDR3 runs to 15 residues. The germline V gene has CDR1 DFQATT and CDR2 SNEGSKA (reference sequence). V lost 0 bases and J lost 0, with 10 bases in between. Here the CDR3 DNA reads TGCAGTGCTAGAGATTCGCGGGGTAGCACAGATACGCAGTATTTT. As protein: CSARDSRGSTDTQYF.

The table lists this clonotype with many counts. This chain links TRBV20-1 with TRBJ2-3; TRBD2 might be the D (6 bases). Trimming took 1 base from V and 5 from J, leaving 10 bases between them. CDR1 and CDR2 (germline): DFQATT, SNEGSKA (reference sequence). The CDR3 consists of 13 residues. CDR3 residues: CSARVLARDTQYF. In DNA form, the CDR3 reads TGCAGTGCTAGAGTACTAGCTAGAGATACGCAGTATTTT.